This T cell receptor beta chain was retrieved from a study of blood T cell repertoires in COVID-19. Study at large: Donors in the United States, Italy and Spain gave samples during acute or convalescent COVID-19. The analysed material was cDNA or gDNA that came from T cells, B-cell-depleted T cells, or PBMCs.

Cohort 3 recovered donors had two negative PCRs, clearance, or symptom resolution. As handled by the study authors: Amplification with reference gene primers provided the estimates of nucleated cell counts. The assay was immunoSEQ multiplex PCR, and TCRdb's table has in-frame clones only and misses some. The V and J calls and clone size come from that table; D and trimming were worked out from the DNA. The sample contains more than 110,000 clones, about 79% of which appear only once. The sample taken for sequencing was PBMCs or T cells enriched from blood (not recorded which). The TCR comes from a woman aged 45-60 years who had recovered from COVID-19.

The CDR3 DNA reads as TGTGCCAGCAGCCAAGTTAGCGGGGGGGGTACAGATACGCAGTATTTT. Its protein product is CASSQVSGGGTDTQYF. This chain uses TRBV3-1 (or the pseudogene TRBV3-2) with TRBJ2-3, with 11 nucleotides matching TRBD2. CDR1 and CDR2 from the germline V gene are LGHDT and YNNKEL (reference sequence). This CDR3 spans 16 amino acids. The junction had 3 bases not matched to a gene; V was cut back by 1 base and J by 3 bases.